This T cell receptor beta chain was retrieved from a study of T cell changes during pregnancy in multiple sclerosis. Generated by immunoSEQ multiplex PCR, the TCRdb table keeps only in-frame clones and is missing some. The sample lists over 25,000 clones; roughly nine tenths were seen once. CDR1 and CDR2 (germline): MNHEY, SMNVEV (reference sequence). The CDR3 totals 16 residues. V trimming: 0 bases; J trimming: 5 bases; junction bases outside the gene matches: 8. Sequenced material: CD8+ T cells from peripheral blood mononuclear cells, taken in the second trimester of pregnancy. The chain employs TRBV27 and TRBJ2-7, with TRBD1 matching 9 bases. The clonotype was recovered from a female donor with multiple sclerosis, enrolled in a pregnancy study. The DNA for the CDR3 is TGTGCCAGCAGTTTATCAGCCGGGACAGGGATCCACGAGCAGTACTTC. As protein: CASSLSAGTGIHEQYF.